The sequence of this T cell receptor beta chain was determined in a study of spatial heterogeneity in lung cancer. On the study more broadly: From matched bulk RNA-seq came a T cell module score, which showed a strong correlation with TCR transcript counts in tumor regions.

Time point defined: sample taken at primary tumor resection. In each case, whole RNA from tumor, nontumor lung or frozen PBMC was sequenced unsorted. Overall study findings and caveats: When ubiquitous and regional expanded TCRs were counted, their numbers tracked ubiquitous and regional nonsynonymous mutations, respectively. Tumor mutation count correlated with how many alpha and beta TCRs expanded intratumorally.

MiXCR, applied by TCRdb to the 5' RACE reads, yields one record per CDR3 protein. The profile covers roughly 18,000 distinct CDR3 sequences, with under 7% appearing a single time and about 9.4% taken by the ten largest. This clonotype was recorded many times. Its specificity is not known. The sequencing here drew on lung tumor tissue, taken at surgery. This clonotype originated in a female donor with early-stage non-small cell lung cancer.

CDR3 coding DNA: TGCGCCAGCAGCTTGAGTTCGGGAGTGAATGAAAAACTGTTTTTT. Translation: CASSLSSGVNEKLFF. V usage is TRBV5-1 and J usage is TRBJ1-4, with unresolved D. Germline V gene lookup returns CDR1 SGHRS and CDR2 YFSETQ. The V end lost 1 base, the J end lost 5 bases, and 12 bases lay between the germline ends. CDR3 length equals 15 residues.